The rows below give T cell receptor beta chains drawn from one sample of a study of long-term antiretroviral therapy in people with HIV. Libraries were prepared by immunoSEQ multiplex PCR; TCRdb keeps only in-frame clonotypes and omits some of them. The repertoire consists of around 36,000 clones, with under 85% occurring once and the leading ten covering 3% to 3.5%. The material sequenced was unsorted PBMCs, taken 3 years after starting antiretroviral therapy. These receptors came from a man aged 45-65 years with HIV. Each CDR3 is given with its conserved first and last residue. The order of the fields is D gene, clone size, J gene, V gene, CDR3 DNA, CDR3 protein. D genes are given only for firm matches. Rows give clone size only sometimes, using once, few, many, or a class for an expanded clone.

>.|.|TRBJ1-2|TRBV27
TGTGCCAGCAGACCGAAAGGGGAGAGCTATGGCTACACCTTC
CASRPKGESYGYTF
>.|.|TRBJ2-2|TRBV14
TGTGCCAGCAGCCAAGGCCAGGGTCGATTGACCGGGGAGCTGTTTTTT
CASSQGQGRLTGELFF
>TRBD1|.|TRBJ2-7|TRBV5-4
TGTGCCAGCAGCCCCGGGACAGGTGGCTACGAGCAGTACTTC
CASSPGTGGYEQYF
>TRBD1|once|TRBJ2-5|TRBV5-5
TGTGCCAGCAGCTCAAGGACAGGGGTGGAAGAGACCCAGTACTTC
CASSSRTGVEETQYF
>TRBD2|.|TRBJ2-7|TRBV9
TGTGCCAGCAGCGTAGCTTTGACTAGCGGATCCTACGAGCAGTACTTC
CASSVALTSGSYEQYF
>.|.|TRBJ2-5|TRBV9
TGTGCCAGCAGCGTAGAAGGTAGAGTCGAGACCCAGTACTTC
CASSVEGRVETQYF
>.|.|TRBJ1-5|TRBV19
TGTGCCAGTAGTATTCGGACAGTTGGGAATCAGCCCCAGCATTTT
CASSIRTVGNQPQHF
>.|once|TRBJ2-7|TRBV28
TGTGCCAGCAGTTTCTTGGGGGACTTTACTTACGAGCAGTACTTC
CASSFLGDFTYEQYF
>TRBD1|.|TRBJ2-1|TRBV4-3
TGCGCCAGCAGCCTAGGGACAGGCACTTACAATGAGCAGTTCTTC
CASSLGTGTYNEQFF
>.|once|TRBJ1-1|TRBV29-1
TGCAGCGCTAGGGACATTAATGAAGCTTTCTTT
CSARDINEAFF
>.|once|TRBJ2-7|TRBV9
TGTGCCAGCAGCGTAGACACAGGCCAGGGCGAGCAGTACTTC
CASSVDTGQGEQYF